Below, one T cell receptor (beta chain) is given with its context. This clonotype has more than one count but fewer than ten. Its antigen target is currently unknown. No per-base quality is available; no much larger clone lies one base away. The sample comes from a study of T-cell memory formation after mild COVID-19 (dated by TCRdb to about 2021). Looking at the study overall: Most TCR sequence clusters were specific to one of the two donors. In a couple of donors, T-cell clones that expanded and contracted after mild COVID-19 were followed by sequencing TCRalpha and TCRbeta repertoires longitudinally. The cohort was made up of two young adult volunteers, one female and one male, who were previously healthy. General findings and caveats noted by the study authors: Balanced CD4/CD8 phenotypes were observed for clones contracting from day 15 to 85, whereas a bias towards CD4+ was observed for a second wave of clones expanding from day 15 to 37. Whether the second-wave clones peaking on day 37 were SARS-CoV-2 specific was not confirmed. Only a couple of mild cases were covered by the study, and larger cohorts that include severe cases with pre-infection samples were considered necessary. Some responding clones were detected in pre-infection memory, suggesting pre-existing cross-reactive memory T cells joined the SARS-CoV-2 response. Contracting CD4+ clones were found mainly in CM and EM memory subsets, while CD8+ clones were enriched in EMRA.

Data came from an Illumina NovaSeq 6000. Using 5'RACE with constant-segment primers, TCRalpha and TCRbeta cDNA libraries were constructed, with sample barcodes and unique molecular identifiers added in the process. Trizol reagent was used to extract RNA from every sample. Library amplification was performed in two PCR steps, and a second sample barcode and Illumina TruSeq adapters were introduced in the second step. Sequencing of libraries was performed on an Illumina NovaSeq with 2 x 150 bp paired-end reads. For the original study's pipeline: The reads were demultiplexed and collapsed into UMI-guided consensus sequences using migec v1.2.7. Using mixcr v2.1.11, the UMI consensuses were aligned to TRA and TRB V and J templates and assembled into clonotypes. A clonotype was counted as expanded or contracted only when both edgeR and NoisET called the clonotype significant, with the noise models trained on biological replicates. For edgeR calls, a false discovery rate-adjusted p below 0.01 and a log2 fold-change threshold of 1 were applied. As an exploratory analysis of dynamics, PCA with hierarchical clustering was applied to max-normalized trajectories of the 1000 most abundant clonotypes. Each responding clone was given a CD4 or CD8 phenotype based on the CD4+ and CD8+ repertoires, which had been sequenced separately. Clones were called with MiXCR by TCRdb after fastp trimmed the public reads at Q25, and only in-frame beta chains were retained. Each CDR3 protein gets just one entry, which takes the most common genes and DNA from the rows behind it. These V and J calls rely on TCRdb rather than the paper's analysis. A total of about 340,000 distinct CDR3 sequences appear in this sample, approximately 15% of them only once. The ten largest account for under 25% of the sample.

PBMCs were isolated by Ficoll-Paque density gradient centrifugation. CDR1 and CDR2 (MNHEY, SVGEGT) derive from the germline V gene. Germline trimming amounts to 6 bases on V and 4 bases on J, with 8 as the count of junction bases outside the gene matches. The cysteine opens and the phenylalanine closes a CDR3 of 15 amino acids. The read is trimmed to its CDR3 DNA, 45 bases read in frame from base 1. Recombination joined TRBV6-2 or TRBV6-3 with TRBJ1-5; the central 8 bases match TRBD1. The receptor was derived from a man between 18 and 29 years old who had mild COVID-19 (a few samples of this study predate the infection). The sample titles of this study are shuffled in the database, so cell type and time point are left out; the donor was told from shared clones. The sequenced sample consisted of PBMCs or a T cell subset sorted from them (not recorded which). This receptor has the CDR3 CASRGGQDGNQPQHF. The nucleotide sequence reads as follows: TGTGCCAGCAGAGGGGGACAGGATGGGAATCAGCCCCAGCATTTT.